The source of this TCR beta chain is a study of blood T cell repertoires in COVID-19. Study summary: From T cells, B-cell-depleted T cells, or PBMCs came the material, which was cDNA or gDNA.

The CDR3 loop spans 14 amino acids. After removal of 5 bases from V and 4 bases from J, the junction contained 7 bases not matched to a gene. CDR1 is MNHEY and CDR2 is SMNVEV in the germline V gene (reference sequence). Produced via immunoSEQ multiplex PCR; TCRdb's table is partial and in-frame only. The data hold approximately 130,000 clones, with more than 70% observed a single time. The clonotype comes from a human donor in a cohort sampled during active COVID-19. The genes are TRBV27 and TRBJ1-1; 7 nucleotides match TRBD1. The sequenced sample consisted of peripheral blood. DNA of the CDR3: TGTGCCAGCAGTACAGGGGTAAGGATCACTGAAGCTTTCTTT. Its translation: CASSTGVRITEAFF.